The entry below describes one TCR beta chain. These data are taken from a study of T cell changes during pregnancy in multiple sclerosis. Here immunoSEQ multiplex PCR was the method, and the copy in TCRdb shows in-frame clones only, minus some. The data hold 100,000 or so clones, with about 93% observed a single time. This TCR derives from a female donor with multiple sclerosis, enrolled in a pregnancy study. This specimen consisted of peripheral blood, obtained in the first trimester of pregnancy.

The chain's CDR3 is CASSPRGGTGTDTNYGYTF. The CDR3 DNA sequence: TGTGCCAGCAGTCCTCGGGGGGGGACAGGGACTGATACTAACTATGGCTACACCTTC. The gene calls are TRBV27 and TRBJ1-2; 9 nucleotides align to TRBD1. Per the germline V gene, CDR1 is MNHEY and CDR2 is SMNVEV (reference sequence). The V and J ends lost 5 bases and 0 bases, in that order; junction bases with no gene match: 16. The CDR3 has 19 residues.